This T cell receptor (beta chain) was observed in a study of blood T cell repertoires in COVID-19. The overall study: The United States, Italy and Spain were the sources of the acute and convalescent COVID-19 samples. In each case, the material was cDNA or gDNA derived from T cells, B-cell-depleted T cells, or PBMCs.

Per the original methods: By means of reference gene primer amplification, nucleated cell counts were estimated. The protocol was immunoSEQ multiplex PCR, while the TCRdb copy is restricted to in-frame clones and leaves out a portion. V and J calls and clone size are as listed in that table; D and trimming were resolved from the DNA. The table has roughly 230,000 clones, about 88% seen once. CDR1 is SEHNR and CDR2 is FQNEAQ in the germline V gene (reference sequence). The CDR3 is made up of 15 amino acids. With 5 bases clipped from V and 7 bases from J, the junction kept 11 bases outside the gene matches.

Sample: peripheral blood. The rearrangement joins TRBV7-9 to TRBJ2-3; 8 bases fit TRBD2. This TCR came from an older man with acute or convalescent COVID-19. This chain's CDR3 is CASSPKRENLYTQYF. The CDR3 DNA reads as TGTGCCAGCAGCCCGAAGCGGGAGAATCTGTATACGCAGTATTTT.